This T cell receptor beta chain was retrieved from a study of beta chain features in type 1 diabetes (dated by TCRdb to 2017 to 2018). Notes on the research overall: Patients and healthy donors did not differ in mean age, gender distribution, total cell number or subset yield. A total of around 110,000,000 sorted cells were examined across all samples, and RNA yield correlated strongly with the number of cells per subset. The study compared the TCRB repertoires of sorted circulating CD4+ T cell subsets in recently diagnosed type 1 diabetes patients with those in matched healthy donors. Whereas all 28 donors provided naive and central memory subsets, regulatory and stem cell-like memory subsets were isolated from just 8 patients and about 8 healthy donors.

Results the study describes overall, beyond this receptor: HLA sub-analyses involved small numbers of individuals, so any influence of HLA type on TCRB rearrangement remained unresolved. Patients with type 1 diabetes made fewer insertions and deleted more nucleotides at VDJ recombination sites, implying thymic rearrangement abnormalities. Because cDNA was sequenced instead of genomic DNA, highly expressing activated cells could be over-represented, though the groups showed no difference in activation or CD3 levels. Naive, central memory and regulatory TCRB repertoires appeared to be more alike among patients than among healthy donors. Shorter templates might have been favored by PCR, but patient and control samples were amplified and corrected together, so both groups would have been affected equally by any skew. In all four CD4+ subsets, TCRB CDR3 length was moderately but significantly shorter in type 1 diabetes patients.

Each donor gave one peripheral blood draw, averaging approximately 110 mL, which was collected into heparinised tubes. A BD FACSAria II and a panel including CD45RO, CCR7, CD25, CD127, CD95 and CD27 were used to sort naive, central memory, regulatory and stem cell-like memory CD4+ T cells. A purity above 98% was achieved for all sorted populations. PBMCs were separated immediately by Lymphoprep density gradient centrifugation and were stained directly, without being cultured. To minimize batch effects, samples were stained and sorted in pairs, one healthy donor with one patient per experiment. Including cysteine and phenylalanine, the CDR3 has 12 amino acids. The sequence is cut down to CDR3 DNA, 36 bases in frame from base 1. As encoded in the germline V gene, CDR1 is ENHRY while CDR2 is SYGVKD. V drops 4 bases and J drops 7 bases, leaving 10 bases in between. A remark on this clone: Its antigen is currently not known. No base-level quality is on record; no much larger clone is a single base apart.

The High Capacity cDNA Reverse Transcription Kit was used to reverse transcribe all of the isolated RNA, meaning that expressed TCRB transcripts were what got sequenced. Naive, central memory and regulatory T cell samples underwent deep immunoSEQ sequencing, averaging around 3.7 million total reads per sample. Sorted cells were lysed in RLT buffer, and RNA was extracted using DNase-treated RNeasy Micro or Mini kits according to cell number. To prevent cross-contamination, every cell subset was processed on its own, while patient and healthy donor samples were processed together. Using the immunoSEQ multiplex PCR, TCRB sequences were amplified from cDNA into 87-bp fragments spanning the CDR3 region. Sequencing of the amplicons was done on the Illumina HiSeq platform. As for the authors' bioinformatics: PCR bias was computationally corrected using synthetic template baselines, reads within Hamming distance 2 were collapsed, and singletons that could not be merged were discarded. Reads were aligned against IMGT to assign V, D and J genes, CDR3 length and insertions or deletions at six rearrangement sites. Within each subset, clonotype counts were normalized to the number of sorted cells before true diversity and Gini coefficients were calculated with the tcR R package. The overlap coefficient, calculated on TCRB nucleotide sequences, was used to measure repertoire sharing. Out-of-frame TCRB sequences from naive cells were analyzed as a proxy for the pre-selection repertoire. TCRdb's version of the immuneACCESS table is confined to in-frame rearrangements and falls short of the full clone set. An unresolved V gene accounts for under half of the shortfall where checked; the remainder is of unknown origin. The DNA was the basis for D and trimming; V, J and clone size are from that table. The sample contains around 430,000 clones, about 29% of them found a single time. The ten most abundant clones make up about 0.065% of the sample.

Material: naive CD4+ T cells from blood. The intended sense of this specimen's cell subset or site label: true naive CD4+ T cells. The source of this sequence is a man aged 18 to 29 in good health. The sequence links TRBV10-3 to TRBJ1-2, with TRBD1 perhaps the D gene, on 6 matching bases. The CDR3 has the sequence CAISGAGAGYTF. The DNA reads TGTGCCATCAGTGGCGCAGGGGCTGGCTACACCTTC.